These 11 T cell receptor beta chains came from one sample sequenced in a study of cytomegalovirus exposure and HLA in healthy donors. Both 60 Vbeta primers and 13 Jbeta primers went into the PCR. Assay used: immunoSEQ multiplex PCR; TCRdb lists only in-frame clones, some missing. The table lists 100,000 or so clones, around 75% of them singletons. The sample taken for sequencing was PBMCs. The source is a man between 25 and 39 years old in good health and CMV-seronegative.

The chain combines TRBV7-6 with TRBJ1-6; no clear D. Germline loops: CDR1 SGHVS, CDR2 FNYEAQ. The V end lost 1 base, the J end lost 5 bases, and 9 bases lay between the germline ends. The CDR3 sequence is 15 residues long. CDR3 in DNA: TGTGCCAGCAGCTTAGGAGGCAGAGATAATTCACCCCTCCACTTT. Translating it yields CASSLGGRDNSPLHF. The variable domain in full, with the rest retrieved from reference TRBV7-6 and TRBJ1-6, is GAGVSQSPRYKVTKRGQDVALRCDPISGHVSLYWYRQALGQGPEFLTYFNYEAQQDKSGLPNDRFSAERPEGSISTLTIQRTEQRDSAMYRCASSLGGRDNSPLHFGNGTRLTVT.

This clone was counted a few times. The rearrangement links TRBV19 to TRBJ1-1, with D perhaps TRBD1 (6 bases). The V end was cut by 4 bases, the J end by 5 bases, with 11 bases between. Germline values: CDR1 LNHDA, CDR2 SQIVND (reference sequence). The CDR3 runs 13 residues. The CDR3 reads CASSTTGQTEAFF. In DNA, the CDR3 is TGTGCCAGTAGTACTACAGGGCAAACTGAAGCTTTCTTT.

The table lists this clone with a few counts. The chain couples TRBV6-1 to TRBJ1-1; no clear D. CDR1 is MNHNS, CDR2 SASEGT, per germline. V lost 6 bases and J 2 bases, leaving 10 bases between the germline ends. This CDR3 spans 13 amino acids. The CDR3 reads CASSPRVNTEAFF. The CDR3 DNA reads as TGTGCCAGCAGCCCTCGGGTCAACACTGAAGCTTTCTTT.

This clone was detected only a few times. The chain uses TRBV5-1 and TRBJ2-7, with 9 bases fitting TRBD1. Germline CDR1 is SGHRS and CDR2 is YFSETQ. V was clipped by 5 bases and J by 2 bases; unmatched bases: 8. The CDR3 contains 15 residues. The CDR3 coding sequence is TGCGCCAGCAGACTAGCGACAGGGGGACCCTACGAGCAGTACTTC. This codes for CASRLATGGPYEQYF. Complete variable domain (other parts from reference TRBV5-1 and TRBJ2-7): KAGVTQTPRYLIKTRGQQVTLSCSPISGHRSVSWYQQTPGQGLQFLFEYFSETQRNKGNFPGRFSGRQFSNSRSEMNVSTLELGDSALYLCASRLATGGPYEQYFGPGTRLTVT.

The chain joins TRBV6-4 to TRBJ1-2; TRBD1 might be the D (6 bases). CDR1 MRHNA and CDR2 SNTAGT come from the germline V gene. Trimming removed 8 bases from V and 3 bases from J, with 10 bases in between. The CDR3 extends over 12 amino acids. In DNA, the CDR3 is TGTGCCAGCGGGTGGACAGACTATGGCTACACCTTC. Translated: CASGWTDYGYTF.

The chain uses TRBV30 and TRBJ2-5; tentative D call: TRBD2 (5 bases). From germline, CDR1 is GTSNPN and CDR2 SVGIG (reference sequence). The V end was cut by 3 bases, the J end by 5 bases, with 13 bases between. This CDR3 contains 13 residues. Here the CDR3 DNA reads TGTGCCTGGAGCGAGACCGGCGGGGAGACCCAGTACTTC. It yields the protein CAWSETGGETQYF.

The V call is TRBV7-3, the J call TRBJ2-1, with TRBD2 matching 12 bases. This CDR3 is built from 16 residues. The germline V gene has CDR1 SGHTA and CDR2 FQGTGA. With 2 bases clipped from V and 9 bases from J, the junction kept 8 bases outside the gene matches. The CDR3 nucleotides read TGTGCCAGCAGCTTACCTCTAGCGGGAGGGCCCCGTGAGCAGTTCTTC. It specifies CASSLPLAGGPREQFF.

V is TRBV7-7 and J is TRBJ2-5, with D maybe TRBD2 (6 bases). Germline values: CDR1 SSHAT, CDR2 FNYEAQ (reference sequence). The CDR3 runs 13 residues. Trimming took 5 bases from V and 2 from J, leaving 9 bases between them. The CDR3 DNA is TGTGCCAGCAGCAAGGGACTTCAAGAGACCCAGTACTTC. This codes for CASSKGLQETQYF.

This chain uses TRBV10-2 with TRBJ2-7; 12 nucleotides align to TRBD1. The CDR3 is made up of 16 amino acids. V gave up 7 bases and J gave up 7 bases; unmatched junction bases: 14. Per the germline V gene, CDR1 is WSHSY and CDR2 is SAAADI. CDR3 bases: TGCGCCAGCACCTCCCGGGACAGGGGGCCCCAAGGGGAGCAGTACTTC. Protein product: CASTSRDRGPQGEQYF.

The chain carries TRBV30 and TRBJ2-7; possible D gene TRBD1, 6 bases. Germline CDR1 GTSNPN, CDR2 SVGIG (reference sequence). V was pared by 2 bases and J by 5 bases, with 16 bases between. This CDR3 has 14 amino acids. The CDR3 protein is CAWSKGLGGDEQYF. DNA of the CDR3: TGTGCCTGGAGTAAGGGCCTAGGGGGTGACGAGCAGTACTTC.

This chain joins TRBV29-1 and TRBJ1-4; D not resolved. The CDR3 length is 14 residues. V lost 1 base and J 5 bases, leaving 11 bases between the germline ends. The germline V gene encodes CDR1 SQVTM and CDR2 ANQGSEA. The CDR3 nucleotides read TGCAGCGTTGAAGTATGCCTGCTAAATGAAAAACTGTTTTTT. Translating gives CSVEVCLLNEKLFF.